Below, 2 T cell receptor beta chains from the same sample are listed, as sequenced in a study of CD8 T cells in ankylosing spondylitis. TCRdb fed the 5' RACE reads into MiXCR, producing one record per CDR3 protein. Of about 250,000 distinct CDR3 sequences in the sample, 30% to 40% were seen once. Sequencing was carried out using blood, either unsorted or a sorted T cell fraction (not recorded which). All receptors derive from a male donor with ankylosing spondylitis or in good health (not recorded which).

Within the sample, this clonotype is medium-sized. This chain joins TRBV20-1 and TRBJ2-3, with 11 bases fitting TRBD2. Germline CDR1 is DFQATT and CDR2 is SNEGSKA (reference sequence). Trimming removed 2 bases from V and 2 bases from J; junction bases left unmatched: 6. The CDR3 totals 16 residues. CDR3 in amino acids: CSARRLAGGHTDTQYF. CDR3 bases: TGCAGTGCTAGACGTCTAGCGGGGGGACACACAGATACGCAGTATTTT.

The V call is TRBV12-3 or TRBV12-4, the J call TRBJ2-2; 9 nucleotides agree with TRBD2. With V trimmed by 8 bases and J by 4 bases, 8 bases remained unmatched. This CDR3 is built from 15 residues. Here the CDR3 reads CASLRTSVSTGELFF. Written as DNA, the CDR3 is TGTGCCAGCCTCAGGACTAGCGTAAGCACCGGGGAGCTGTTTTTT.